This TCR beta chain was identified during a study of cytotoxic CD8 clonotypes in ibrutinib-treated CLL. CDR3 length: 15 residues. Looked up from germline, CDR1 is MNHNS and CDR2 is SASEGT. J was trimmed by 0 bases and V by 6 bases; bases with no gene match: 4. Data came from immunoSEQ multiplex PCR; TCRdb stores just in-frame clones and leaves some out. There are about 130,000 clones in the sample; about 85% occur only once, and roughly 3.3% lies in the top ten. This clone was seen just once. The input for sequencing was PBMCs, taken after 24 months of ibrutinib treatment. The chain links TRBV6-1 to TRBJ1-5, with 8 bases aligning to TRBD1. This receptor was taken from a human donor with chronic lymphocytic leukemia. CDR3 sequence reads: CASSPGTGSNQPQHF. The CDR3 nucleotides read TGTGCCAGCAGCCCCGGGACAGGTAGCAATCAGCCCCAGCATTTT.